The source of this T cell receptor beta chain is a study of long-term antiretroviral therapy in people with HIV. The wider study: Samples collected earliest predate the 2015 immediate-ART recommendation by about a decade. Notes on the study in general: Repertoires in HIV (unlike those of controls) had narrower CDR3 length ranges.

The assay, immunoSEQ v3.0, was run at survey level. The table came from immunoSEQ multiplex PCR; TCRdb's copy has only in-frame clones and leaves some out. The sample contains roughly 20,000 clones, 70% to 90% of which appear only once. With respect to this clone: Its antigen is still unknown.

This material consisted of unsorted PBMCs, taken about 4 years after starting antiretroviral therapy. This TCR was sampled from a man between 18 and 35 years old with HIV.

CDR3 protein: CASSFRTGRSDTQYF. CDR3 DNA: TGTGCCAGCAGCTTCCGGACAGGGCGGTCAGATACGCAGTATTTT. The chain couples TRBV11-2 to TRBJ2-3, with 8 bases identical to TRBD1. Germline CDR1 reads SGHAT; CDR2 reads FQNNGV. Trimming took 3 bases from V and 4 from J; bases not matched to a gene: 6. This CDR3 spans 15 amino acids.